The present T cell receptor beta chain was sequenced within a study of CXCR3-negative and CXCR3-positive naive CD8 T cells. The libraries of TRB cDNA were prepared using 5' RACE with UMI labels. TCRdb reprocessed the 5' RACE reads, with one entry per CDR3 protein and no DNA. The repertoire table contains about 57,000 distinct CDR3 sequences. The V gene's germline CDR1 is SGHVS and CDR2 FNYEAQ. The CDR3 runs 14 residues. The sequence was collected from a human donor in good health. Some clones in this sample may be carry-over from other donors' samples. The chain carries TRBV7-6 and TRBJ1-6; with no DNA, the TCRdb D assignment of TRBD1 cannot be verified. Sequencing was carried out using memory CD8+ T cells from blood. The CDR3 protein is CASSLATGLTPLHF.